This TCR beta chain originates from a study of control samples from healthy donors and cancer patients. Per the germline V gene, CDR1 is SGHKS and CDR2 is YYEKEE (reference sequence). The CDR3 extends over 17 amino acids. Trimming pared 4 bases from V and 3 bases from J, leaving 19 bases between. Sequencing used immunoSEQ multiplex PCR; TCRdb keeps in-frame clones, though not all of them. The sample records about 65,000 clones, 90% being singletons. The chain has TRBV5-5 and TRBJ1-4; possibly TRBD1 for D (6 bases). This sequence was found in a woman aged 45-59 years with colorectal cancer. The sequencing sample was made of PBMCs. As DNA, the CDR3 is TGTGCCAGCAGCGTTAACCTCCCGGGACAAGCTAATGAAAAACTGTTTTTT. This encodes CASSVNLPGQANEKLFF.